This TCR beta chain was recovered during a study of T-cell reconstitution after alpha-beta-depleted transplantation in children (dated by TCRdb to about 2016). Turning to the overall study: Using TCR repertoire profiling, the study quantitatively followed how T-cell immune reconstitution unfolded in children after TCRalphabeta/CD19-depleted allogeneic hematopoietic cell transplantation.

V drops 5 bases and J drops 1 base, leaving 11 bases in between. The germline V gene yields MDHEN for CDR1 and SYDVKM for CDR2. Reading from cysteine to phenylalanine, the CDR3 counts 15 amino acids. CDR3 DNA is the only sequence kept; it has 45 bases, read in frame from the first base. Results the study describes overall, beyond this receptor: The high TCRbeta diversity at day 60 in some patients was ascribed to recipient T cells and intrathymic progenitors that had survived conditioning. The apparently early recovery of alphabetaT-cell counts about two months after transplant reportedly depended on only several hundred rapidly expanded clones that came from non-depleted graft cells. Hyperexpanded clone frequencies declined over subsequent months; after one year, T-cell counts and TCRbeta diversity were mostly attributed to newly produced T cells.

This specimen's treatment or condition label, interpreted: allogeneic hematopoietic cell transplantation with graft depleted of TCRalphabeta T cells and CD19 B cells. The transplant recipients were children given TCRalphabeta/CD19-depleted allogeneic hematopoietic cell grafts. At least ten counts were recorded for this clonotype. Its cognate antigen has yet to be identified. The input lacks base qualities; no much larger clone sits a single base away. Preparation of the library involved PCR. The sequencer listed for this sample is Illumina HiSeq 2500. Molecular barcoding was employed in the preparation of TCR libraries, with unique molecular identifiers being used to normalize TCRbeta repertoire quantification. Starting from the raw public reads, TCRdb applied fastp trimming at Q25, assembled clones with MiXCR and retained in-frame beta chains. Each CDR3 protein appears once, grouped with its most common genes and DNA. The sample table contains a few hundred thousand distinct CDR3 sequences; only one count was recorded for under 15% of them. The top ten clones comprise approximately 2.1% of the sample.

The sample was PBMCs, mostly from graft donor cells, taken 360 days after TCRalphabeta/CD19-depleted stem cell transplant. This chain joins TRBV28 to TRBJ1-4, with TRBD1 as a weak D call on 6 bases. This clonotype was sampled from a male patient aged 10 to 17 who had a stem cell transplant for acute myeloid leukemia, so the T cells may come from the graft donor. The DNA is as follows: TGTGCCAGCAGTCTTTGGGGGCAAACTAATGAAAAACTGTTTTTT. It is translated as CASSLWGQTNEKLFF.